This T cell receptor (beta chain) appears in the sequencing data of a study of shared clonotypes between healthy human individuals. It was at deep level that the assay was run. Only in-frame clones appear in the TCRdb table, and some are missing; sequencing was by immunoSEQ multiplex PCR. The sample includes hundreds of thousands of clones, around three quarters of them seen just once. In its sample, this clone was seen a few times. Splitting the CD4+ cells yielded a CD45RA+ naive subset and a CD45RA-negative memory subset. The CDR3 has 15 amino acids. The clonotype was recovered from a woman in her 30s in good health. J is TRBJ2-7 and V is TRBV21-1; TRBD1 was called by the table and not checked on the DNA. TRBV21-1 is shown as a pseudogene. The sequencing sample was made of memory CD4+ T cells sorted from blood. Subset given: CD45RA-negative fraction. Here the CDR3 DNA reads TGTGCCAGCAGCTCCGTAGACAGACCTCCCTACGAGCAGTACTTC. Its protein product is CASSSVDRPPYEQYF.